This record concerns one T cell receptor beta chain sequence. Produced via immunoSEQ multiplex PCR; TCRdb's table is partial and in-frame only. The sample carries 130,000 or so clones, 85% to 95% recorded once. This specimen belongs to a study of control samples from healthy donors and cancer patients. The CDR3 has 16 residues. The ends were cut back, 5 bases at V and 3 bases at J, with 16 bases in the middle. Germline V gene sequence: CDR1 SGHAT, CDR2 FQNNGV. The clonotype comes from a man in his sixties with colorectal cancer. The genes are TRBV11-2 and TRBJ1-4; a weak D match, TRBD1 (5 bases). Sequencing used PBMCs. Here the CDR3 DNA reads TGTGCCAGCAGCCAGGCCGCGACAGTACCTAATGAAAAACTGTTTTTT. The encoded protein is CASSQAATVPNEKLFF.